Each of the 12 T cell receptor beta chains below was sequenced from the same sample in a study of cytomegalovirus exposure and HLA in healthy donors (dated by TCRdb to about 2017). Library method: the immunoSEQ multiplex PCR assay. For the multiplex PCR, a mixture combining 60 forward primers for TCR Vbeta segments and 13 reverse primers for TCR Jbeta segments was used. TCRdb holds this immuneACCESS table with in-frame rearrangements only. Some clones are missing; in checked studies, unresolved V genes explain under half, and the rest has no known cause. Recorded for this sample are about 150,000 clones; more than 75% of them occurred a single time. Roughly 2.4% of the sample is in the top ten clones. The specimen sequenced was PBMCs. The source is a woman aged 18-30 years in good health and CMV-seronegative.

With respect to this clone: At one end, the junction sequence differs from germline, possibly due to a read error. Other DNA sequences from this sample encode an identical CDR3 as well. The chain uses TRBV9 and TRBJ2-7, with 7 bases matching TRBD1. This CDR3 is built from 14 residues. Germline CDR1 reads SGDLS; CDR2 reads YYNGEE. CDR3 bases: TGTGCCAGCAGTGTAGGGGACAGCTCCTACGAGCAGTACTTC. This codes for CASSVGDSSYEQYF.

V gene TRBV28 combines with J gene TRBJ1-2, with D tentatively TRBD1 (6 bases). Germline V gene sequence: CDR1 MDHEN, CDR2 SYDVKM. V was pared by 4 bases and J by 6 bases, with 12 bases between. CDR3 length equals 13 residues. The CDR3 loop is CASSSSHRDGYTF. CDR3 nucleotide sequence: TGTGCCAGCAGTTCGTCACACAGGGATGGCTACACCTTC.

The CDR3, as DNA: TGTGCCAGCAGTTTACAGGTTAGCTCCTACGAGCAGTACTTC. Residues: CASSLQVSSYEQYF. The chain uses TRBV27 and TRBJ2-7; D unclear. CDR3 length equals 14 residues. Germline V gene lookup returns CDR1 MNHEY and CDR2 SMNVEV (reference sequence). The V end lost 2 bases, the J end lost 0 bases, and 8 bases lay between the germline ends.

The CDR3 loop reads CASSLVALAGRTGELFF. CDR3 coding DNA: TGTGCCAGCAGCTTAGTCGCCCTAGCGGGGCGGACCGGGGAGCTGTTTTTT. The chain combines TRBV7-9 with TRBJ2-2; TRBD2 matches at 9 bases. CDR3 length: 17 residues. The junction had 8 bases not matched to a gene; V was cut back by 1 base and J by 5 bases. Germline V gene data show CDR1 as SEHNR and CDR2 as FQNEAQ (reference sequence).

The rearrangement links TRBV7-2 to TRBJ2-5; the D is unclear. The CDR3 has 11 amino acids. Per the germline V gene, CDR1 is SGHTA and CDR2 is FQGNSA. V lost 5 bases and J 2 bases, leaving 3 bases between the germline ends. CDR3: CASSLQETQYF. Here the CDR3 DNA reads TGTGCCAGCAGCCTACAAGAGACCCAGTACTTC.

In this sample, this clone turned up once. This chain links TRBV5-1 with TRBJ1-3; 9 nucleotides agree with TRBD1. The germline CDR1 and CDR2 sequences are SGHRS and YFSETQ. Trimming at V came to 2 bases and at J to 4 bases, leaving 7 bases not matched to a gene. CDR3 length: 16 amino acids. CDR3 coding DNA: TGCGCCAGCAGCTTTGGGGTACAGGGGGCCGGAAACACCATATATTTT. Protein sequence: CASSFGVQGAGNTIYF. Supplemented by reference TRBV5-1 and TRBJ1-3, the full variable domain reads KAGVTQTPRYLIKTRGQQVTLSCSPISGHRSVSWYQQTPGQGLQFLFEYFSETQRNKGNFPGRFSGRQFSNSRSEMNVSTLELGDSALYLCASSFGVQGAGNTIYFGEGSWLTVV.

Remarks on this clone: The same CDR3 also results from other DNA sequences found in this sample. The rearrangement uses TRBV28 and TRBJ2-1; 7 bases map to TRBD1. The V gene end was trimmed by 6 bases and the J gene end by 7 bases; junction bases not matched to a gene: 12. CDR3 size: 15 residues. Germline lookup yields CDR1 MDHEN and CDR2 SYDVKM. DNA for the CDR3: TGTGCCAGCAGACCAACAGGGGAGCTTTTGAATGAGCAGTTCTTC. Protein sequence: CASRPTGELLNEQFF. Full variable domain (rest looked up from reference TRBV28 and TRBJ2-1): DVKVTQSSRYLVKRTGEKVFLECVQDMDHENMFWYRQDPGLGLRLIYFSYDVKMKEKGDIPEGYSVSREKKERFSLILESASTNQTSMYLCASRPTGELLNEQFFGPGTRLTVL.

The CDR3 DNA follows: TGTGCCAGCAGTGGTAGAGGTGGCTACACCTTC. It translates to CASSGRGGYTF. The gene calls are TRBV6-1 and TRBJ1-2; D ambiguous. Trimming cost V 4 bases and J 7 bases, with 7 bases left between them. The CDR3 runs 11 residues. Germline assignment: CDR1 MNHNS and CDR2 SASEGT.

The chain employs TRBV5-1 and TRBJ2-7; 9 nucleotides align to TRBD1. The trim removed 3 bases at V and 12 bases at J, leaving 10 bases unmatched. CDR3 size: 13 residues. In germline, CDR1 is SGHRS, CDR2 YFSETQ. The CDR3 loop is CASSSGQGRPWYF. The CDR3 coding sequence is TGCGCCAGCAGCTCCGGACAGGGGCGCCCCTGGTACTTC.

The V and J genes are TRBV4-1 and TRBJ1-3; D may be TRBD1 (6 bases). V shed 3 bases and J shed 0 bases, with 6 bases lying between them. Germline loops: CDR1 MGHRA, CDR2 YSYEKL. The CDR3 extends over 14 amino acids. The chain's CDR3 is CASSQTGSGNTIYF. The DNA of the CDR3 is TGCGCCAGCAGCCAGACAGGCTCTGGAAACACCATATATTTT.

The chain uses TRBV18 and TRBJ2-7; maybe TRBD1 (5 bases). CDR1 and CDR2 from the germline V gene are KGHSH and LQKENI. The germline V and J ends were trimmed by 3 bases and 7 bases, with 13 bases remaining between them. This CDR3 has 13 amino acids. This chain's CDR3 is CASSPPTWTEQYF. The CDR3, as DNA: TGTGCCAGCTCACCTCCGACTTGGACAGAGCAGTACTTC.

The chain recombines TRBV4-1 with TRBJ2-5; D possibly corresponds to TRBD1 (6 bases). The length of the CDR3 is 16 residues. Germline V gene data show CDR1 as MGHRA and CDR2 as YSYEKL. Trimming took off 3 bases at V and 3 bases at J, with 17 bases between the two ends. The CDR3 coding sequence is TGCGCCAGCAGCCATCGGCAGGGGCAGGGAGAAGAGACCCAGTACTTC. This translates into CASSHRQGQGEETQYF.